The sequence of this T cell receptor (beta chain) was determined in a study of beta chain features in type 1 diabetes. CDR1 SGHTA and CDR2 FQGNSA come from the germline V gene. The CDR3 has 14 amino acids. J lost 2 bases, V lost 4 bases, and 3 bases had no gene match. As every portion of the isolated RNA was reverse transcribed, the sequencing read expressed TCRB transcripts. Sequenced by immunoSEQ multiplex PCR; TCRdb stores in-frame clones only, minus some. The table includes hundreds of thousands of clones, 15% to 17% detected once. This clone was seen only a few times. V gene TRBV7-2 combines with J gene TRBJ1-1, with TRBD1 matching over 8 bases. The clonotype originates from a man aged 18 to 30 in good health. The sequencing sample was made of naive CD4+ T cells from blood. CDR3 sequence (DNA): TGTGCCAGCAGCTCTGGACAGGGAAACACTGAAGCTTTCTTT. It codes for CASSSGQGNTEAFF.